The 28 T cell receptor beta chains given below trace back to one sample, sequenced in a study of T cell clones after liver transplantation. Profiling relied on immunoSEQ multiplex PCR, and the TCRdb table lists in-frame clones only, not all of them. This sample has about 7,400 clones, with 80% found just once. This specimen was CD8+ T cells from blood, taken before liver transplant. The receptors here all came from a human donor who received a liver transplant.

J is TRBJ1-5 and V is TRBV2; D gene unclear. V shed 5 bases and J shed 0 bases, with 11 bases lying between them. From germline, CDR1 is SNHLY and CDR2 FYNNEI. The length of the CDR3 is 15 residues. The CDR3 region has the DNA TGTGCCAGCAGTCGGCAGGATTATAGCAATCAGCCCCAGCATTTT. It codes for CASSRQDYSNQPQHF.

CDR3 region: CASSLGERGEKLFF. CDR3 nucleotide sequence: TGTGCCAGCAGCTTAGGGGAGAGAGGTGAAAAACTGTTTTTT. This rearrangement joins TRBV7-8 to TRBJ1-4; no definite D call. Germline V gene data show CDR1 as SGHVS and CDR2 as FQNEAQ. V was trimmed by 1 base and J by 7 bases, leaving 10 bases between them. The CDR3 is 14 amino acids.

This clone came up once. The chain joins TRBV27 to TRBJ2-7; TRBD1 matches 7 bases. Germline CDR1 reads MNHEY; CDR2 reads SMNVEV (reference sequence). This CDR3 comprises 13 residues. The ends lost 3 bases at V and 5 bases at J; junction bases unmatched: 4. CDR3 sequence reads: CASSLTGSNEQYF. CDR3 nucleotide sequence: TGTGCCAGCAGTTTGACAGGGTCCAACGAGCAGTACTTC.

The CDR3 bases are TGTGCCAGCAGTGATTTCGGACTAGCCGGCACCGGGGAGCTGTTTTTT. Translated: CASSDFGLAGTGELFF. J is TRBJ2-2 and V is TRBV6-4; 8 bases are shared with TRBD2. Germline values: CDR1 MRHNA, CDR2 SNTAGT. The CDR3 runs to 16 residues. V shed 3 bases, J shed 4 bases, and the junction held 7 bases outside the gene matches.

This chain uses TRBV5-1 with TRBJ2-7; D is unresolved. CDR3 size: 12 residues. Germline V lookup: CDR1 SGHRS, CDR2 YFSETQ. Trimming left V 1 base short and J 2 bases short, with 4 bases between. The CDR3 nucleotides read TGCGCCAGCAGCTTGCGTGCCTACGAGCAGTACTTC. Its protein is CASSLRAYEQYF.

The chain joins TRBV9 to TRBJ1-4; 11 bases line up with TRBD1. The CDR3 is made up of 16 amino acids. CDR1 and CDR2 (germline): SGDLS, YYNGEE. V gave up 3 bases and J gave up 6 bases; unmatched junction bases: 7. This CDR3 is CASSEGDRGRDEKLFF. The CDR3 nucleotides read TGTGCCAGCAGCGAGGGGGACAGGGGGAGGGATGAAAAACTGTTTTTT.

The chain joins TRBV27 to TRBJ1-6, with 7 bases fitting TRBD1. V lost 5 bases to trimming and J lost 6 bases; unmatched junction nucleotides: 13. There are 17 residues in the CDR3. The germline CDR1 and CDR2 sequences are MNHEY and SMNVEV (reference sequence). The DNA of the CDR3 is TGTGCCAGCAGTCTCTATCAATGGACAGGCTTTAATTCACCCCTCCACTTT. Protein product: CASSLYQWTGFNSPLHF.

J is TRBJ2-2 and V is TRBV19; 8 bases match TRBD2. The CDR3 covers 16 residues. The germline CDR1 and CDR2 sequences are LNHDA and SQIVND (reference sequence). V shed 9 bases, J shed 4 bases, and the junction held 13 bases outside the gene matches. The CDR3 loop is CASQLPGLVGTGELFF. CDR3 in DNA: TGTGCCAGCCAGCTACCGGGACTAGTGGGCACCGGGGAGCTGTTTTTT. Combining the CDR3 with reference TRBV19 and TRBJ2-2 gives the whole variable domain DGGITQSPKYLFRKEGQNVTLSCEQNLNHDAMYWYRQDPGQGLRLIYYSQIVNDFQKGDIAEGYSVSREKKESFPLTVTSAQKNPTAFYLCASQLPGLVGTGELFFGEGSRLTVL.

The sample holds a few counts of this clone. CDR3 sequence reads: CASRRCEQYF. The CDR3 nucleotides read TGTGCCAGTAGGAGGTGCGAGCAGTACTTC. The gene calls are TRBV19 and TRBJ2-7; D call uncertain. CDR1 is LNHDA, CDR2 SQIVND, per germline (reference sequence). The length of the CDR3 is 10 residues. V shed 6 bases and J shed 6 bases, with 6 bases lying between them.

V and J are TRBV11-2 and TRBJ2-3, with 14 bases lining up with TRBD2. This CDR3 region has 16 residues. Germline V lookup: CDR1 SGHAT, CDR2 FQNNGV. V dropped 4 bases and J dropped 4; count of bases not matched to a gene: 4. The CDR3 protein is CASSSRLAGGSDTQYF. CDR3 nucleotides: TGTGCCAGCAGCTCTCGACTAGCGGGGGGGTCAGATACGCAGTATTTT.

The genes are TRBV6-5 and TRBJ1-1; 7 nucleotides align to TRBD1. This CDR3 is built from 12 residues. J lost 6 bases, V lost 5 bases, and 3 bases had no gene match. CDR1 and CDR2 from the germline V gene are MNHEY and SVGAGI. The CDR3: CASSTGEAEAFF. The CDR3 nucleotides are TGTGCCAGCAGTACAGGGGAGGCTGAAGCTTTCTTT.

V is TRBV9 and J is TRBJ2-5; weak D call: TRBD1 (6 bases). Trimming stripped 3 bases from V and 4 bases from J, with 16 bases between. The CDR3 sequence is 15 residues long. The germline CDR1 and CDR2 sequences are SGDLS and YYNGEE. In nucleotides, the CDR3 is TGTGCCAGCAGCGGGTCCACAGGGAACGGAGAGACCCAGTACTTC. It translates to CASSGSTGNGETQYF.

The rearrangement joins TRBV29-1 to TRBJ2-1, with 7 bases fitting TRBD2. Germline V gene data show CDR1 as SQVTM and CDR2 as ANQGSEA. Trimming cost V 3 bases and J 7 bases; bases outside gene matches: 9. The CDR3 runs to 14 residues. The CDR3 DNA reads TGCAGCGTTGACGGGGCGGGGGTCGAAAATGAGCAGTTCTTC. It is translated as CSVDGAGVENEQFF.

The chain recombines TRBV25-1 with TRBJ1-1, with D uncertain. From germline, CDR1 is MGHDK and CDR2 SYGVNS. CDR3 size: 12 residues. Trimming took off 11 bases at V and 6 bases at J, with 16 bases between the two ends. CDR3 nucleotides: TGTGCCCATTCCGGGGATTTCCCTGAAGCTTTCTTT. The encoded protein is CAHSGDFPEAFF.

The genes are TRBV11-2 and TRBJ2-2, with a possible D match to TRBD2 (7 bases). The germline CDR1 and CDR2 sequences are SGHAT and FQNNGV. This CDR3 has 13 residues. Deletions cut 5 bases from V and 7 bases from J, with 11 bases between. The CDR3 DNA is TGTGCCAGCAGCAAGGGGGGGGTCGGGGAGCTGTTTTTT. This translates into CASSKGGVGELFF.

This clone appeared a few times. The rearrangement joins TRBV6-1 to TRBJ2-7; perhaps TRBD1 as D (5 bases). CDR1 MNHNS and CDR2 SASEGT come from the germline V gene. Trimming cost V 6 bases and J 2 bases, with 11 bases left between them. This CDR3 comprises 13 residues. CDR3 loop: CASSDSLPYEQYF. CDR3 nucleotides: TGTGCCAGCAGCGACAGTTTACCCTACGAGCAGTACTTC.

With respect to this clone: At one of its ends the junction is not consistent with the germline gene, which may arise from a read error. This chain links TRBV28 with TRBJ2-7; the D gene is possibly TRBD2 (7 bases). The germline gives CDR1 MDHEN, CDR2 SYDVKM. The CDR3 totals 14 residues. DNA for the CDR3: TGTGCCAGCAGTCCCACAGGGAGGGCATACGGGCAGTACTTC. Translated, it gives CASSPTGRAYGQYF.

The chain uses TRBV6-1 and TRBJ1-5, with D tentatively TRBD1 (6 bases). Germline lookup yields CDR1 MNHNS and CDR2 SASEGT. V lost 6 bases to trimming and J lost 7 bases, with 16 bases between them. The CDR3 runs to 14 residues. CDR3: CASRGIQGQQPQHF. CDR3 sequence (DNA): TGTGCCAGCAGGGGCATCCAGGGGCAGCAGCCCCAGCATTTT.

This chain joins TRBV27 and TRBJ2-7; D gene ambiguous. With 3 bases removed from V and 3 bases from J, the gap between germline ends came to 9 bases. From germline, CDR1 is MNHEY and CDR2 SMNVEV (reference sequence). This CDR3 comprises 13 residues. In DNA form, the CDR3 reads TGTGCCAGCAGTTTCGGGTTCGGCTACGAGCAGTACTTC. Translation: CASSFGFGYEQYF.

The rearrangement links TRBV19 to TRBJ2-3, with 9 bases fitting TRBD2. Trimming removed 6 bases from V and 2 bases from J; junction bases left unmatched: 3. CDR1 is LNHDA and CDR2 is SQIVND in the germline V gene (reference sequence). The CDR3 runs 14 residues. CDR3 loop: CASRSSGNTDTQYF. CDR3 nucleotides: TGTGCCAGTAGATCTAGCGGGAACACAGATACGCAGTATTTT.

Here the CDR3 reads CATSPRRDYGYTF. CDR3 in DNA: TGTGCCACCTCCCCCCGGCGGGACTATGGCTACACCTTC. The chain carries TRBV27 and TRBJ1-2; D is ambiguous. Trimming pared 10 bases from V and 3 bases from J, leaving 15 bases between. Germline CDR1 is MNHEY and CDR2 is SMNVEV (reference sequence). The CDR3 spans 13 residues.

The CDR3 protein is CASSSGTSRYTDTQYF. In DNA form, the CDR3 reads TGTGCCAGCAGCTCTGGGACATCAAGATACACAGATACGCAGTATTTT. The chain combines TRBV11-3 with TRBJ2-3; D is possibly TRBD1 (6 bases). Germline V gene data show CDR1 as SGHNT and CDR2 as YENEEA. Between the trimmed V and J ends, which lost 4 bases and 2 bases, there was a span of 16 bases. This CDR3 has 16 residues.

V gene TRBV9 combines with J gene TRBJ2-5; TRBD2 might be the D (5 bases). The CDR3 loop spans 14 amino acids. The V end lost 5 bases, the J end lost 9 bases, and 20 bases lay between the germline ends. CDR1 and CDR2 from the germline V gene are SGDLS and YYNGEE. CDR3: CASSQFAGQAAQYF. CDR3 coding DNA: TGTGCCAGCAGTCAATTTGCAGGCCAAGCGGCCCAGTACTTC. The complete variable domain, with remaining parts taken from reference TRBV9 and TRBJ2-5, reads DSGVTQTPKHLITATGQRVTLRCSPRSGDLSVYWYQQSLDQGLQFLIQYYNGEERAKGNILERFSAQQFPDLHSELNLSSLELGDSALYFCASSQFAGQAAQYFGPGTRLLVL.

This chain links TRBV6-5 with TRBJ2-7; TRBD2 matches at 11 bases. The length of the CDR3 is 15 residues. V lost 6 bases and J lost 3; bases outside the gene matches: 7. Germline lookup yields CDR1 MNHEY and CDR2 SVGAGI. This CDR3 is CASSLTGLADYEQYF. In DNA form, the CDR3 reads TGTGCCAGCAGCCTTACGGGACTAGCGGACTACGAGCAGTACTTC.

V and J are TRBV7-8 and TRBJ1-4, with TRBD1 as a possible D gene (5 bases). Trimming stripped 1 base from V and 5 bases from J, with 8 bases between. This CDR3 spans 14 amino acids. From germline, CDR1 is SGHVS and CDR2 FQNEAQ. CDR3 amino acids: CASSLEQDNEKLFF. In DNA, the CDR3 is TGTGCCAGCAGCTTAGAACAGGACAATGAAAAACTGTTTTTT. The full variable domain, with the rest looked up from reference TRBV7-8 and TRBJ1-4, is GAGVSQSPRYKVAKRGQDVALRCDPISGHVSLFWYQQALGQGPEFLTYFQNEAQLDKSGLPSDRFFAERPEGSVSTLKIQRTQQEDSAVYLCASSLEQDNEKLFFGSGTQLSVL.

This clone has just a few counts. The V and J genes are TRBV7-9 and TRBJ1-5; no reliable D call. V lost 3 bases and J 6 bases, leaving 9 bases between the germline ends. This CDR3 has 13 residues. Germline values: CDR1 SEHNR, CDR2 FQNEAQ (reference sequence). CDR3 nucleotides: TGTGCCAGCAGCTTCGAGAGCGGTCAGCCCCAGCATTTT. It is translated as CASSFESGQPQHF.

The J gene is TRBJ2-5, the V gene TRBV5-4; the match to TRBD2 covers 15 bases. From germline, CDR1 is SGHNT and CDR2 YYREEE (reference sequence). The CDR3 contains 15 residues. The J segment lost 5 bases and the V segment lost 4 bases, leaving 3 bases of the junction unmatched. The CDR3 reads CASSPGTSGGETQYF. The CDR3, as DNA: TGTGCCAGCAGCCCAGGGACTAGCGGGGGGGAGACCCAGTACTTC.

CDR3 sequence (DNA): TGTGCCAGCAGTTCCACGGCGGGGGGGGATCAGCCCCAGCATTTT. Its protein product is CASSSTAGGDQPQHF. The chain employs TRBV7-9 and TRBJ1-5; maybe TRBD1 (5 bases). The CDR3 consists of 15 residues. Trimming cost V 6 bases and J 5 bases, with 17 bases left between them. Germline lookup yields CDR1 SEHNR and CDR2 FQNEAQ (reference sequence).